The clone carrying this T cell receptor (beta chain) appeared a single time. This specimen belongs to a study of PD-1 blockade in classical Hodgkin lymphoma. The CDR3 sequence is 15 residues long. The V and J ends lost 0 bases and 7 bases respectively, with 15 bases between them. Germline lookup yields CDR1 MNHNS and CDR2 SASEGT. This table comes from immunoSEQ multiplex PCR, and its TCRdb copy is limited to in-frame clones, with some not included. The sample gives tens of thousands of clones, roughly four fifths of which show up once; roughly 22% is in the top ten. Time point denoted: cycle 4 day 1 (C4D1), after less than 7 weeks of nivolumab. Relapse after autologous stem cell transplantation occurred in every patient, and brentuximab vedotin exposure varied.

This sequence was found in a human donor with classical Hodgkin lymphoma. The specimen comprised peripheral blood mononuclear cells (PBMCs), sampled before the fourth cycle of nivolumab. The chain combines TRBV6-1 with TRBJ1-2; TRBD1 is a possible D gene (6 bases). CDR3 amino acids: CASSEAYGGAGGYTF. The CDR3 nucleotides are TGTGCCAGCAGTGAAGCGTATGGGGGGGCAGGTGGCTACACCTTC.